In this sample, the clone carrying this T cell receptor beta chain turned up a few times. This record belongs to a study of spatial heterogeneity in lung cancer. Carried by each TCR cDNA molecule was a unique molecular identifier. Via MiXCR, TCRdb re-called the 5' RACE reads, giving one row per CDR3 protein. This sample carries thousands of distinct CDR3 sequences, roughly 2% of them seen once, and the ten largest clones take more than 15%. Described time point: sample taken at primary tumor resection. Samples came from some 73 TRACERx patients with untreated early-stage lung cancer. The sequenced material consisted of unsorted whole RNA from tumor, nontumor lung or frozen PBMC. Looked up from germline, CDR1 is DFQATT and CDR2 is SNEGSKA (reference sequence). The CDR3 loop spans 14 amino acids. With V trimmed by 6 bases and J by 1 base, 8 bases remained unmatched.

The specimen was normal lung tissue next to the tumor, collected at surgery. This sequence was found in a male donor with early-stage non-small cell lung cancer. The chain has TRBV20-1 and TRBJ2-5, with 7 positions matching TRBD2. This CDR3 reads CSAPGGGRQETQYF. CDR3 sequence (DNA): TGCAGTGCCCCTGGCGGGGGACGCCAAGAGACCCAGTACTTC.